Each of the 15 T cell receptor beta chains below was sequenced from the same sample in a study of identical twins. TCRdb fed the 5' RACE reads into MiXCR, producing one record per CDR3 protein. The sample includes about 330,000 distinct CDR3 sequences, more than 9% of them seen just once. These same records also appear under a second study, on yellow fever vaccine responses in identical twins.

The sequenced material came from CD8+ T cells sorted from blood. The source of these receptors is a woman younger than 30 in good health.

This clonotype was counted ten times or more. The V call is TRBV5-1, the J call TRBJ2-4; D perhaps matches TRBD2 (6 bases). The V gene's germline CDR1 is SGHRS and CDR2 YFSETQ. Between the trimmed V and J ends, which lost 4 bases and 8 bases, there was a span of 13 bases. The CDR3 sequence is 13 residues long. CDR3 DNA: TGCGCCAGCAGCCCTAGTGCGGGGTACATTCAGTACTTC. Its translation is CASSPSAGYIQYF. Full variable domain (outside the CDR3, taken from reference TRBV5-1 and TRBJ2-4): KAGVTQTPRYLIKTRGQQVTLSCSPISGHRSVSWYQQTPGQGLQFLFEYFSETQRNKGNFPGRFSGRQFSNSRSEMNVSTLELGDSALYLCASSPSAGYIQYFGAGTRLSVL.

This clonotype was seen a few times. This chain connects TRBV28 to TRBJ2-1; D gene ambiguous. Trimming cost V 0 bases and J 5 bases, with 8 bases left between them. The CDR3 covers 14 residues. Germline CDR1 and CDR2: MDHEN and SYDVKM. The CDR3 DNA is TGTGCCAGCAGTTTATGGAACCAGAACAATGAGCAGTTCTTC. Its translation: CASSLWNQNNEQFF.

This clonotype was detected only a few times. In DNA form, the CDR3 reads TGTGCCAGCAGAGATTCGCCCGCAGGGTCTTACGAGCAGTACTTC. It translates to CASRDSPAGSYEQYF. The chain couples TRBV2 to TRBJ2-7; maybe TRBD1 (5 bases). V lost 6 bases, J lost 4 bases, and 19 bases lay in between. CDR1 and CDR2 from the germline V gene are SNHLY and FYNNEI. The CDR3 totals 15 residues.

The chain is built from TRBV19 and TRBJ2-5, with D perhaps matching TRBD2 (6 bases). The CDR3 consists of 14 residues. With 3 bases removed from V and 1 base from J, the gap between germline ends came to 9 bases. Germline V CDR1 and CDR2: LNHDA, SQIVND (reference sequence). In DNA, the CDR3 is TGTGCCAGTAGTATTGGAGGGGCCCAAGAGACCCAGTACTTC. This sequence encodes CASSIGGAQETQYF.

This clonotype was picked up a small number of times. The chain employs TRBV7-9 and TRBJ2-3; TRBD1 is a possible D gene (6 bases). Deletions cut 1 base from V and 8 bases from J, with 13 bases between. The germline gives CDR1 SEHNR, CDR2 FQNEAQ (reference sequence). The CDR3 consists of 14 residues. The CDR3 DNA is TGTGCCAGCAGCTTAGTACTAGTGGGGGCTACGCAGTATTTT. It yields the protein CASSLVLVGATQYF.

This clonotype has a handful of counts. This chain uses TRBV20-1 with TRBJ2-7; maybe TRBD1 (6 bases). The germline gives CDR1 DFQATT, CDR2 SNEGSKA (reference sequence). The V gene lost 6 bases and the J gene lost 0 bases, with 12 bases spanning the gap. CDR3 length: 13 amino acids. The CDR3 DNA reads TGCAGTGCCACGTTACAGGGCTCCTACGAGCAGTACGTC. Protein sequence: CSATLQGSYEQYV.

This chain links TRBV7-9 with TRBJ2-1, with 10 positions matching TRBD2. Germline-derived CDR1 and CDR2 are SEHNR and FQNEAQ (reference sequence). The CDR3 is made up of 16 amino acids. With 5 bases clipped from V and 3 bases from J, the junction kept 7 bases outside the gene matches. This CDR3 reads CASSRESGRVYNEQFF. The CDR3 DNA sequence: TGTGCCAGCAGCCGAGAAAGCGGGAGGGTCTACAATGAGCAGTTCTTC.

The genes are TRBV7-6 and TRBJ2-7; D remains ambiguous. Germline V gene sequence: CDR1 SGHVS, CDR2 FNYEAQ. The CDR3 runs to 14 residues. V lost 0 bases to trimming and J lost 5 bases, with 11 bases between them. CDR3 sequence: CASSLAVSFDEQYF. CDR3 coding DNA: TGTGCCAGCAGCTTAGCGGTTAGCTTCGACGAGCAGTACTTC.

The V gene is TRBV11-2, the J gene TRBJ1-6, with a tentative D call TRBD1 (6 bases). Trimming removed 1 base from V and 7 bases from J, with 14 bases in between. This CDR3 region has 16 residues. The germline CDR1 and CDR2 sequences are SGHAT and FQNNGV. CDR3 residues: CASSLAGGAYNSPLHF. Here the CDR3 DNA reads TGTGCCAGCAGCTTAGCGGGGGGCGCATACAATTCACCCCTCCACTTT.

This clonotype was seen only a few times. V usage is TRBV12-3 or TRBV12-4 and J usage is TRBJ2-2, with TRBD1 as a possible D gene (5 bases). The CDR3 is 15 amino acids. Trimming took 3 bases from V and 3 from J, leaving 11 bases between them. The CDR3 protein is CASSFRTQDTGELFF. The CDR3 DNA follows: TGTGCCAGCAGTTTCAGGACACAAGACACCGGGGAGCTGTTTTTT.

This clonotype was seen a few times. The J gene is TRBJ2-4, the V gene TRBV20-1, with D possibly being TRBD2 (6 bases). The V end was cut by 0 bases, the J end by 6 bases, with 15 bases between. The CDR3 contains 15 residues. The germline V gene encodes CDR1 DFQATT and CDR2 SNEGSKA (reference sequence). Written as DNA, the CDR3 is TGCAGTGCTAGAGATGCAGGGTACGGGAGAAACATTCAGTACTTC. This gives the protein CSARDAGYGRNIQYF.

This clonotype showed up just a few times. The chain links TRBV12-3 or TRBV12-4 to TRBJ1-1; D gene unclear. The germline V and J ends were trimmed by 5 bases and 4 bases, with 11 bases remaining between them. The CDR3 has 13 residues. The CDR3 nucleotides are TGTGCCAGCAGTCCCCACGACGGCACTGAAGCTTTCTTT. Its translation is CASSPHDGTEAFF.

This clonotype was found a few times. This sequence joins TRBV7-9 and TRBJ2-1; 7 bases fit TRBD1. With 0 bases clipped from V and 3 bases from J, the junction kept 2 bases outside the gene matches. Germline values: CDR1 SEHNR, CDR2 FQNEAQ (reference sequence). The CDR3 is made up of 15 amino acids. The CDR3 DNA follows: TGTGCCAGCAGCTTAGCACAGGGGCGCTACAATGAGCAGTTCTTC. It encodes CASSLAQGRYNEQFF.

In this sample, this clonotype turned up a few times. The V gene is TRBV9, the J gene TRBJ2-1; D call uncertain. V was clipped by 4 bases and J by 4 bases, with 9 bases between them. The CDR3 is made up of 13 amino acids. The germline gives CDR1 SGDLS, CDR2 YYNGEE. DNA of the CDR3: TGTGCCAGCAGCTCCCCAGCTTACAATGAGCAGTTCTTC. It encodes CASSSPAYNEQFF.

This clonotype occurred a few times. The chain employs TRBV20-1 and TRBJ2-1; 8 bases fit TRBD2. The CDR3 spans 11 residues. J was trimmed by 13 bases and V by 3 bases; bases with no gene match: 5. Germline CDR1 DFQATT, CDR2 SNEGSKA (reference sequence). Here the CDR3 reads CSASGAGGQFF. CDR3 DNA: TGCAGTGCTAGTGGCGCGGGGGGCCAGTTCTTC.